This T cell receptor (beta chain) was obtained from a study of CD8 T cells in ankylosing spondylitis. Quantitative 5'-RACE with molecular barcodes was used to make the TCR beta libraries. One entry per CDR3 protein, called by TCRdb with MiXCR from the 5' RACE reads. The table has about 140,000 distinct CDR3 sequences, approximately 9.2% seen once; the top ten hold 6% to 9.5%. Germline values: CDR1 SEHNR, CDR2 FQNEAQ (reference sequence). This CDR3 is built from 16 residues. V gave up 5 bases and J gave up 0 bases, with 13 bases separating them. General study findings and limits: Some motif variants were previously reported in reactive arthritis synovial fluid and blood. Researchers report that disease-linked clones proved CD8+ and relatively rare in peripheral blood.

The sample holds many counts of this clonotype. Its antigen is currently unknown. The chain employs TRBV7-9 and TRBJ2-2, with D uncertain. This TCR was sampled from a male donor with ankylosing spondylitis. Material for sequencing was synovial fluid, either unsorted or a sorted T cell fraction (not recorded which). The chain's CDR3 is CASSLTWDANTGELFF. DNA of the CDR3: TGTGCCAGCAGCCTAACGTGGGATGCGAACACCGGGGAGCTGTTTTTT. Using reference TRBV7-9 and TRBJ2-2 for the parts outside the CDR3, the full variable domain is DTGVSQNPRHKITKRGQNVTFRCDPISEHNRLYWYRQTLGQGPEFLTYFQNEAQLEKSRLLSDRFSAERPKGSFSTLEIQRTEQGDSAMYLCASSLTWDANTGELFFGEGSRLTVL.